Each of the 24 T cell receptor beta chains below was sequenced from the same sample in a study of cytomegalovirus exposure and HLA in healthy donors. Some clones are missing from TCRdb's copy, which holds only in-frame ones; the method was immunoSEQ multiplex PCR. The sample has about 240,000 clones; more than 75% are singletons. The source material was PBMCs. These receptors were taken from a woman in her 30s in good health and CMV-seropositive.

The chain carries TRBV5-6 and TRBJ2-1, with 14 bases matching TRBD2. This CDR3 spans 18 amino acids. The germline gives CDR1 SGHDT, CDR2 YYEEEE. Trimming took 0 bases from V and 6 from J; bases not matched to a gene: 8. This CDR3 reads CASSLVGLAGAPLNEQFF. The DNA for the CDR3 is TGTGCCAGCAGCTTGGTGGGACTAGCGGGAGCCCCCCTCAATGAGCAGTTCTTC. Drawing the rest from reference TRBV5-6 and TRBJ2-1, the complete variable domain is DAGVTQSPTHLIKTRGQQVTLRCSPKSGHDTVSWYQQALGQGPQFIFQYYEEEERQRGNFPDRFSGHQFPNYSSELNVNALLLGDSALYLCASSLVGLAGAPLNEQFFGPGTRLTVL.

V usage is TRBV29-1 and J usage is TRBJ1-1; 12 bases fit TRBD1. The J segment lost 1 base and the V segment lost 6 bases, leaving 3 bases of the junction unmatched. Germline assignment: CDR1 SQVTM and CDR2 ANQGSEA. The CDR3 runs 14 residues. The CDR3 DNA is TGCAGCGTGGGGGGACAGGGGGCGAACACTGAAGCTTTCTTT. This sequence encodes CSVGGQGANTEAFF.

The chain couples TRBV5-1 to TRBJ1-3; D unresolved. The CDR3 covers 14 residues. V was cut by 4 bases and J by 0 bases, with 8 bases left in between. Germline V gives CDR1 SGHRS, CDR2 YFSETQ. The CDR3: CASSVPDSGNTIYF. For the CDR3, the DNA is TGCGCCAGCAGCGTGCCAGACTCTGGAAACACCATATATTTT.

The chain uses TRBV4-1 and TRBJ2-7, with no clear D. CDR1 and CDR2 from the germline V gene are MGHRA and YSYEKL. V lost 0 bases and J 3 bases, leaving 3 bases between the germline ends. CDR3 length: 12 amino acids. The DNA for the CDR3 is TGCGCCAGCAGCCAAGACTTCTACGAGCAGTACTTC. It yields the protein CASSQDFYEQYF.

This chain uses TRBV28 with TRBJ2-7, with 7 positions matching TRBD1. The CDR3 is made up of 15 amino acids. Germline V lookup: CDR1 MDHEN, CDR2 SYDVKM. Trimming at V came to 6 bases and at J to 7 bases, leaving 15 bases not matched to a gene. The CDR3 nucleotides are TGTGCCAGCAGCGTTCCCCGACAGGGTGTGGAGGAGCAGTACTTC. Its translation is CASSVPRQGVEEQYF.

This chain uses TRBV5-6 with TRBJ1-1, with D perhaps matching TRBD1 (6 bases). The CDR3 covers 14 residues. The germline V gene has CDR1 SGHDT and CDR2 YYEEEE. The V gene lost 3 bases and the J gene lost 1 base, with 10 bases spanning the gap. The CDR3 loop is CASSWGQANTEAFF. CDR3 sequence (DNA): TGTGCCAGCAGCTGGGGACAAGCGAACACTGAAGCTTTCTTT.

V usage is TRBV15 and J usage is TRBJ2-3; no reliable D call. Germline-derived CDR1 and CDR2 are LNHNV and YYDKDF (reference sequence). V was trimmed by 1 base and J by 3 bases, leaving 8 bases between them. The CDR3 length is 14 residues. CDR3 in amino acids: CATSRGDITDTQYF. CDR3 sequence (DNA): TGTGCCACCAGCAGAGGCGATATTACAGATACGCAGTATTTT.

This chain links TRBV27 with TRBJ1-2; 7 bases match TRBD1. The V gene's germline CDR1 is MNHEY and CDR2 SMNVEV (reference sequence). The CDR3 consists of 16 residues. The V gene end was trimmed by 5 bases and the J gene end by 1 base; junction bases not matched to a gene: 10. The CDR3 region is CASSPSTGPLNYGYTF. The CDR3 DNA is TGTGCCAGCAGTCCCTCGACAGGGCCTCTTAACTATGGCTACACCTTC.

The chain recombines TRBV28 with TRBJ1-5, with D maybe TRBD1 (6 bases). The CDR3 loop spans 14 amino acids. The V end lost 6 bases, the J end lost 4 bases, and 13 bases lay between the germline ends. The germline V gene encodes CDR1 MDHEN and CDR2 SYDVKM. CDR3 in amino acids: CASSSPGQNQPQHF. CDR3 bases: TGTGCCAGCAGCTCGCCCGGACAGAATCAGCCCCAGCATTTT.

The rearrangement links TRBV11-3 to TRBJ1-2, with D unclear. This CDR3 has 15 residues. V shed 0 bases and J shed 2 bases, with 10 bases lying between them. Germline values: CDR1 SGHNT, CDR2 YENEEA. The CDR3 is CASSLESSGNYGYTF. CDR3 nucleotides: TGTGCCAGCAGCTTAGAAAGTTCGGGGAACTATGGCTACACCTTC.

The chain is built from TRBV28 and TRBJ1-5, with 7 bases lining up with TRBD1. Trimming removed 5 bases from V and 2 bases from J; junction bases left unmatched: 6. The germline CDR1 and CDR2 sequences are MDHEN and SYDVKM. The CDR3 sequence is 15 residues long. The CDR3 DNA follows: TGTGCCAGCAGTAAGCTAGGACAGGGCAATCAGCCCCAGCATTTT. Its translation is CASSKLGQGNQPQHF.

The rearrangement uses TRBV7-2 and TRBJ2-5; D is unresolved. Trimming stripped 2 bases from V and 9 bases from J, with 7 bases between. CDR3 length equals 11 residues. CDR1 and CDR2 from the germline V gene are SGHTA and FQGNSA. In nucleotides, the CDR3 is TGTGCCAGCAGCTTAAACCAGGCCCAGTACTTC. Protein: CASSLNQAQYF.

The CDR3 loop is CASSLSMRTGEEAFF. The CDR3, as DNA: TGTGCCAGCAGTTTATCCATGCGGACAGGGGAGGAAGCTTTCTTT. The chain has TRBV6-4 and TRBJ1-1; 9 bases fit TRBD1. The CDR3 contains 15 residues. The J segment lost 8 bases and the V segment lost 5 bases, leaving 12 bases of the junction unmatched. The germline V gene encodes CDR1 MRHNA and CDR2 SNTAGT.

This chain joins TRBV7-9 and TRBJ1-1; 7 nucleotides match TRBD1. Germline V gene sequence: CDR1 SEHNR, CDR2 FQNEAQ (reference sequence). After removal of 5 bases from V and 0 bases from J, the junction contained 6 bases not matched to a gene. This CDR3 comprises 15 residues. This chain's CDR3 is CASSPGQVLNTEAFF. The CDR3 DNA reads as TGTGCCAGCAGCCCTGGACAGGTACTGAACACTGAAGCTTTCTTT. Using reference TRBV7-9 and TRBJ1-1 for the parts outside the CDR3, the full variable domain is DTGVSQNPRHKITKRGQNVTFRCDPISEHNRLYWYRQTLGQGPEFLTYFQNEAQLEKSRLLSDRFSAERPKGSFSTLEIQRTEQGDSAMYLCASSPGQVLNTEAFFGQGTRLTVV.

This clone was detected a few times. The chain combines TRBV30 with TRBJ1-5; D gene uncertain. Germline assignment: CDR1 GTSNPN and CDR2 SVGIG (reference sequence). V was trimmed by 3 bases and J by 5 bases, leaving 11 bases between them. This CDR3 contains 13 residues. Written as DNA, the CDR3 is TGTGCCTGGAGCGGTGGGGAGGATCAGCCCCAGCATTTT. Protein product: CAWSGGEDQPQHF.

The chain has TRBV5-1 and TRBJ2-7; tentatively, D is TRBD2 (5 bases). CDR1 is SGHRS, CDR2 YFSETQ, per germline. The CDR3 consists of 16 residues. With 1 base removed from V and 5 bases from J, the gap between germline ends came to 19 bases. The CDR3 sequence is CASSLSSYGNSDEQYF. The CDR3 DNA is TGCGCCAGCAGCTTGTCTTCCTACGGGAATTCCGACGAGCAGTACTTC.

This chain uses TRBV28 with TRBJ1-2; 8 bases line up with TRBD1. CDR3 length equals 13 residues. The V and J ends lost 8 bases and 4 bases, in that order; junction bases with no gene match: 6. Germline V gene data show CDR1 as MDHEN and CDR2 as SYDVKM. CDR3 amino acids: CASLSDRAYGYTF. The CDR3 nucleotides read TGTGCCAGCTTGTCGGACAGGGCCTATGGCTACACCTTC.

The chain combines TRBV6-1 with TRBJ2-5; D perhaps matches TRBD2 (7 bases). Trimming stripped 3 bases from V and 5 bases from J, with 19 bases between. The CDR3 has 16 residues. Germline V gene lookup returns CDR1 MNHNS and CDR2 SASEGT. The CDR3 DNA is TGTGCCAGCAGTGATTATTACCGGGGAGGGGGGGAGACCCAGTACTTC. Translated: CASSDYYRGGGETQYF.

This clone was counted between two and nine times. The chain uses TRBV4-2 and TRBJ1-5; D is unresolved. Germline V gene data show CDR1 as LGHNA and CDR2 as YNFKEQ. The CDR3 totals 12 residues. Trimming cost V 0 bases and J 6 bases, with 3 bases left between them. This CDR3 reads CASSQDSQPQHF. CDR3 nucleotides: TGTGCCAGCAGCCAAGATAGTCAGCCCCAGCATTTT.

This clone was recorded once. The rearrangement uses TRBV7-9 and TRBJ1-5, with a tentative D call TRBD1 (6 bases). With 3 bases removed from V and 6 bases from J, the gap between germline ends came to 9 bases. CDR3 length: 13 amino acids. Germline lookup yields CDR1 SEHNR and CDR2 FQNEAQ (reference sequence). The CDR3 sequence: CASSFGTFQPQHF. In nucleotides, the CDR3 is TGTGCCAGCAGCTTCGGGACATTTCAGCCCCAGCATTTT.

This chain links TRBV27 with TRBJ2-7; 8 bases line up with TRBD2. Per the germline V gene, CDR1 is MNHEY and CDR2 is SMNVEV (reference sequence). The CDR3 contains 15 residues. The ends lost 3 bases at V and 6 bases at J; junction bases unmatched: 10. The CDR3 nucleotides read TGTGCCAGCAGTTTGAGCGGGAGTCTTGAGCTCGAGCAGTACTTC. It specifies CASSLSGSLELEQYF.

This chain links TRBV30 with TRBJ2-1; no reliable D call. The CDR3 loop spans 15 amino acids. Looked up from germline, CDR1 is GTSNPN and CDR2 is SVGIG (reference sequence). V gave up 0 bases and J gave up 4 bases, with 13 bases separating them. CDR3 sequence (DNA): TGTGCCTGGAGTGTATTTGGAGCCGCGTACAATGAGCAGTTCTTC. The encoded protein is CAWSVFGAAYNEQFF.

V and J are TRBV7-7 and TRBJ2-1; possibly TRBD2 for D (5 bases). This CDR3 is 11 amino acids long. Trimming took 4 bases from V and 8 from J, leaving 6 bases between them. Germline assignment: CDR1 SSHAT and CDR2 FNYEAQ (reference sequence). The CDR3 reads CASSSGDEQFF. The CDR3 nucleotides are TGTGCCAGCAGCTCCGGGGATGAGCAGTTCTTC.

V usage is TRBV29-1 and J usage is TRBJ1-2, with 7 bases lining up with TRBD1. The CDR3 is 12 amino acids. V trimming: 4 bases; J trimming: 3 bases; junction bases outside the gene matches: 2. Germline-derived CDR1 and CDR2 are SQVTM and ANQGSEA. The chain's CDR3 is CSVGQGDYGYTF. CDR3 DNA sequence: TGCAGCGTTGGACAGGGTGACTATGGCTACACCTTC.